This T cell receptor beta chain was observed in a study of blood T cell repertoires in COVID-19. About the research overall: Sites across the United States, Italy and Spain contributed samples from acute and convalescent COVID-19. The cDNA or gDNA used as material had been derived from T cells, B-cell-depleted T cells, or PBMCs.

The sample holds a few counts of this clone. This CDR3 has 15 amino acids. V shed 6 bases, J shed 4 bases, and the junction held 9 bases outside the gene matches. CDR1 is MDHEN and CDR2 is SYDVKM in the germline V gene. In the source study's methods: Researchers report that nucleated cell counts were estimated from reference gene primer amplification. The method was immunoSEQ multiplex PCR; TCRdb's version includes in-frame clones alone and lacks a portion of them. V and J calls and clone size are given by that table; D and trimming were obtained from the DNA. The sample yields more than 85,000 clones, 65% to 90% seen once.

The genes are TRBV28 and TRBJ1-2, with 9 bases matching TRBD1. The sequence was obtained from a man in his 60s with acute or convalescent COVID-19. The sample comprised peripheral blood. The CDR3 bases are TGTGCCAGCAGACCCCCGGGACAGGGCTTCTATGGCTACACCTTC. This sequence encodes CASRPPGQGFYGYTF.